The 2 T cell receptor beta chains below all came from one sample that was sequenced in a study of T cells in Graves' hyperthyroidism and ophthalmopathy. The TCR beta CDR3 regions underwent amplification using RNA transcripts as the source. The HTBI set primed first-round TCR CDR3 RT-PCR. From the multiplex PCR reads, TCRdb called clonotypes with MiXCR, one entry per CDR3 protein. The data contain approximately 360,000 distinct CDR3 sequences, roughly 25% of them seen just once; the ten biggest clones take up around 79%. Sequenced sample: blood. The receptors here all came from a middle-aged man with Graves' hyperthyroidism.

CDR3 nucleotides: TGTGCCAGCAGTCCCCTCGACGGACTCAATCAGCCCCAGCATTTT. Its translation: CASSPLDGLNQPQHF. This chain joins TRBV27 and TRBJ1-5, with D unresolved. Germline V gives CDR1 MNHEY, CDR2 SMNVEV (reference sequence). V dropped 5 bases and J dropped 3 bases, with 14 bases sitting between them. The CDR3 covers 15 residues.

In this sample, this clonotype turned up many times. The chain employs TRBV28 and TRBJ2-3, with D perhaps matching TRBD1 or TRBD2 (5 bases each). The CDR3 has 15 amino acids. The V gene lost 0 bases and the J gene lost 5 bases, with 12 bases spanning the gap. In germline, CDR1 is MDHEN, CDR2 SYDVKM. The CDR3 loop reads CASSLWGPAVDTQYF. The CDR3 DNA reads TGTGCCAGCAGTTTATGGGGGCCAGCGGTAGATACGCAGTATTTT.